The text below deals with one TCR beta chain. Its matching antigen is unknown. Researchers ran the assay at a deep level. Every subset had its genomic DNA shared out evenly among several immunoSEQ plates. The assay was immunoSEQ multiplex PCR, and TCRdb's table has in-frame clones only and misses some. The data contain over 300,000 clones, roughly 91% of them singletons. The data derive from a study of shared clonotypes between healthy human individuals. General study points: Naive subsets tended to show greater estimated richness than memory subsets.

Trimming stripped 3 bases from V and 8 bases from J, with 17 bases between. Germline CDR1 reads SGHDT; CDR2 reads YYEEEE. The CDR3 has 14 amino acids. Specimen: memory CD8+ T cells sorted from blood. Subset here: CD45RO+ cells pooled with CCR7-negative TemRA cells. The sequence came from a man between 18 and 29 years old in good health. V gene TRBV5-6 combines with J gene TRBJ1-2, with TRBD1 as a possible D gene (6 bases). The DNA of the CDR3 is TGTGCCAGCAGCTCGGACAGCCAACTATGGGGCTACACCTTC. This translates into CASSSDSQLWGYTF.